This T cell receptor beta chain was profiled in a study of cytomegalovirus exposure and HLA in healthy donors (dated by TCRdb to about 2017). Study-level background: An earlier analysis of roughly 500 of the donors reported approximately 300 Gb of sequence data and 90 million to 120 million unique TCR beta sequences obtained from about 179 million T cells. About 320 gigabases of sequencing data and around 87 million unique TCR sequences were included in an early release covering roughly 600 HLA-typed donors. Among the approximately 430 genotyped donors, approximately 76% belonged to the genetic ancestry cluster associated with self-reported Caucasian donors. The study was designed to test whether signatures of past pathogen exposure could be identified by cataloging public T cell receptors. The T cell repertoires of under 700 subjects were profiled by immunosequencing and related to cytomegalovirus serostatus. Along with the approximately 650-subject first cohort, a separate validation cohort of over a hundred different subjects was used. High-throughput TCR immunosequencing, statistical association of individual TCRs with disease status, and machine learning were combined to predict cytomegalovirus infection status. To study patterns of TCR occurrence, a later analysis re-analyzed previously published TCR beta repertoires from more than 550 donors and added high-resolution HLA genotyping. Rather than using new phenotypic data, the later analysis identified candidate immune exposures from TCR beta sequences and from how often those sequences occurred across donors. An earlier analysis of roughly 600 of the donors used high-throughput TCR beta sequencing to judge whether each TCR beta V gene segment behaved as functional or pseudogenic. Alongside the repertoire data, information on donor age, sex, ethnicity and CMV serostatus was compiled. A later genetic analysis used genome-wide SNP genotypes for about 60% of the roughly 700 donors, treating that subset as a discovery cohort. All discovery cohort repertoires had been generated using a single sequencing platform. HLA typing included class I and class II loci at four-digit resolution. The number of donors typed differed by locus, with roughly 620-630 for A, B, C, DRB1 and DQB1, roughly 520 for DQA1, approximately 570 for DPA1, and 400 to 490 for DPB1. Because of strong linkage in the cohort, roughly five DR-DQ haplotypes were treated as single units for association and clustering. On average, roughly 250,000 unique TCR beta nucleotide sequences were sequenced per donor among some 430 genotyped donors of the cohort, with 15% to 20% of those sequences being non-productive. Summary of the overall study and its limitations: In a later genetic analysis, a missense DCLRE1C variant was associated with V-gene and J-gene trimming of TCR beta chains, and the association was replicated in an independent cohort. This cohort had only TCR beta chains sequenced, and the lack of alpha or paired-chain data limited which features could be detected. According to a later genetic analysis, donors in an Asian-associated ancestry cluster had fewer N-insertions in productive TCRs than the approximately 630-donor mean. Several of the top co-occurrence clusters appeared to be linked to parvovirus B19, influenza, CMV and Epstein-Barr virus, according to a later analysis. A further reported finding was that TCR beta sequences accurately predicted the HLA-A and HLA-B alleles for most subjects in the first cohort. Compared with equally common non-associated chains, HLA-associated TCR beta chains in a later analysis were more clonally expanded and had lower generation probabilities. Linkage disequilibrium might explain the correlated functional status among segregating V segments, but an unknown experimental factor could not be excluded. Immune exposure information for the cohort was limited to CMV serostatus. Because HLA typing was unavailable for some donors at each locus, only the typed subset was used in association tests. While some public TCRs were present in many individuals, most TCR sequences turned up only very rarely across donors. When HLA alleles, especially DR and DQ, strongly co-occurred, TCR associations were difficult to assign to individual alleles. Cytomegalovirus status was reported to be diagnosed by the classifier with high specificity and sensitivity in both the original and validation cohorts. The sequencing pipeline was judged likely to have produced a cluster of highly shared sequence variants as a technical artifact. Broadly in line with IMGT annotations, most TCR beta V segments showed up in productive rearrangements about 87% or about 30% of the time in an earlier analysis of around 550 of the donors. In vitro tests confirmed that a few of the cytomegalovirus-associated TCR beta chains recognize cytomegalovirus antigens. Some IMGT-functional V segments, including TRBV6-2 and TRBV6-3, could not be told apart with the 87-base-pair reads, so those segments were excluded. The authors suggested that the approach could potentially be extended to other disease states and immunological phenotypes. In a later analysis, most CMV-associated TCR beta chains were found to appear HLA-restricted, with HLA associations seemingly driven largely by CMV exposure. In a later analysis, the rate of TCR association differed among HLA loci, with DRB1 alleles having the most associated TCRs and HLA-C alleles having the fewest. Sequencing depth was assumed to be roughly uniform across donors in the presence/absence analyses, though that assumption may not hold. Because counts were too low, 15 or so rarely observed V segments, including chromosome 9 orphons, were excluded from the earlier analysis of 587 of the donors. At a false discovery rate of 0.05, a later analysis linked fewer than 20,000 TCR beta sequences to specific HLA alleles. A total of about 150 TCR beta chains were listed by the study as associated with cytomegalovirus.

To prepare the library, the immunoSEQ multiplex PCR assay was applied. For the multiplex PCR, a mixture combining 60 forward primers for TCR Vbeta segments and 13 reverse primers for TCR Jbeta segments was used. Amplification of the CDR3 region of rearranged TCR beta genes was performed with a multiplex PCR assay on genomic DNA. The Illumina HiSeq System was used to sequence the amplified TCR beta libraries as 87-base-pair reads. In the original analysis: In a later analysis, tens of millions of unique TCR beta chains were counted across the roughly 670 repertoires, and roughly 11 million of these chains were shared by at least two donors. To remove PCR and sequencing errors, raw reads were error-corrected and collapsed into unique sequences using a nearest-neighbor algorithm that merged closely related sequences. To assign V, D and J gene segments, CDR3 sequences were aligned to IMGT reference sequences. For a sequence to be retained, a match of at least six nucleotides to both a V gene segment and a J gene segment was required. A rearrangement counted as productive if the CDR3 had no stop codons and remained in frame with V and J, and every other rearrangement counted as non-productive. Following IMGT convention, CDR3 was defined as the stretch from the second conserved V-encoded cysteine to the conserved J-encoded phenylalanine. The earlier analysis of 500 to 600 of the donors excluded sequences that lacked an unambiguous match to a single V gene segment. In an earlier analysis of around 590 of the donors, a V segment was called functional when productive rearrangements were above 56.7%, and segregating when the standard deviation between donors exceeded 5%. A statistical classification framework was developed to diagnose cytomegalovirus status using the catalog of TCR beta chain sequences. V and J gene assignment, in a later analysis, came from comparing TCR nucleotide sequences with IMGT/GENE-DB human TR gene sequences. A later analysis assigned CDR3 sequences and most-parsimonious VDJ recombination scenarios with the TCRdist pipeline. In a later analysis, each TCR beta chain was defined by its CDR3 amino acid sequence together with its V-gene family, and reads lacking a unique V-gene family were excluded. In a later analysis, 550 to 650 highly shared, low-generation-probability nucleotide sequences were removed to address suspected cross-contamination and a sequencing artifact. In a later analysis, a clonal expansion index was calculated for each public chain from normalized within-repertoire ranks of inferred template counts. Generation probabilities in a later analysis came from a VDJ recombination model fitted to out-of-frame rearrangements, and those results were checked against IGoR. In a later analysis, TCR-TCR, TCR-HLA and TCR-CMV co-occurrence was scored with hypergeometric tests, and a repertoire-size bias correction was applied to TCR pairs. In a later analysis, false discovery rates were estimated by permuting HLA or CMV assignments 20 times. A later analysis grouped co-occurring TCRs with DBSCAN, adding TCRdist sequence similarity when clustering within HLA-allele-positive subsets. Repertoires with fewer than 30,000 or more than 120,000 public chains were left out of co-occurrence clustering, as were four to six repertoires with anomalous nucleotide sharing. TCRdb carries this immuneACCESS record with in-frame sequences only. Its versions omit some clonotypes, under half of them owing to an unresolved V gene in the studies checked, with the rest unexplained. That table furnishes V, J and clone size, whereas the DNA furnished D and trimming. Counted in this sample were fewer than 200,000 clones; over 80% of them appeared once. The ten largest make up around 4.3% of the sample.

With regard to this clone: Its antigen has not been determined. No much larger clone exists at a distance of one base, and base qualities are not known.

V sheds 4 bases and J sheds 4 bases, leaving 6 bases between their ends. The CDR3 runs 11 residues from the cysteine to the phenylalanine. The DNA shown is the 33-base CDR3, in frame from base 1. The germline V gene (reference sequence) supplies CDR1 SGHNT and CDR2 YYREEE. The cohort consisted of some 670 healthy bone marrow donors. At the time of sampling, every cohort member was nominally healthy, though immune exposures that went unrecorded were likely present. The donor was CMV seropositive and belonged to the group of 250 to 350 seropositive cohort members. A peripheral blood sample was collected from each donor, and TCR beta sequencing was performed on peripheral blood mononuclear cells. The Qiagen DNeasy Blood Extraction Kit was used to extract genomic DNA from the blood cell samples.

The TCR originated in a woman aged 50 to 65 in good health and CMV-seropositive. In this chain, TRBV5-4 is recombined with TRBJ2-7, with the D gene not confidently named. Sequences were obtained from PBMCs. The DNA sequence is given as TGTGCCAGCAGCCTCGGGTACGAGCAGTACTTC. It codes for CASSLGYEQYF.